The 21 T cell receptor beta chains reported below all come from one sample, sequenced in a study of blood T cell repertoires in COVID-19. Clones were sequenced by immunoSEQ multiplex PCR, and TCRdb holds only the in-frame ones, with some missing. This table holds over 90,000 clones, approximately 90% found once. Input material: peripheral blood. Receptors were obtained from a woman aged 45-59 years with COVID-19, enrolled during active disease.

The chain recombines TRBV5-1 with TRBJ1-1; 8 nucleotides agree with TRBD1. Germline V gene sequence: CDR1 SGHRS, CDR2 YFSETQ. J lost 3 bases, V lost 7 bases, and 8 bases had no gene match. The CDR3 covers 14 residues. As DNA, the CDR3 is TGCGCCAGCCGAACAGGGGGGGATTACACTGAAGCTTTCTTT. Amino acids: CASRTGGDYTEAFF.

The chain links TRBV6-2 or TRBV6-3 to TRBJ1-6; 7 nucleotides match TRBD1. J lost 3 bases, V lost 6 bases, and 5 bases had no gene match. Looked up from germline, CDR1 is MNHEY and CDR2 is SVGEGT. The CDR3 runs to 15 residues. CDR3 sequence reads: CASSTGQLYNSPLHF. In DNA, the CDR3 is TGTGCCAGCAGCACGGGACAGCTCTATAATTCACCCCTCCACTTT.

This chain joins TRBV6-6 and TRBJ2-7; 7 bases align to TRBD2. J was trimmed by 2 bases and V by 2 bases; bases with no gene match: 0. There are 13 residues in the CDR3. Germline CDR1 and CDR2: MNHNY and SVGAGI (reference sequence). The CDR3 DNA follows: TGTGCCAGCAGTTACGGGACTACCTACGAGCAGTACTTC. Translating gives CASSYGTTYEQYF.

V and J are TRBV7-9 and TRBJ1-2; D gene uncertain. This CDR3 contains 14 residues. V lost 1 base, J lost 0 bases, and 6 bases lay in between. CDR1 is SEHNR, CDR2 FQNEAQ, per germline (reference sequence). CDR3 amino acids: CASSLGGPNYGYTF. The DNA for the CDR3 is TGTGCCAGCAGCTTAGGAGGCCCTAACTATGGCTACACCTTC.

This clone was counted a single time. This chain uses TRBV5-4 with TRBJ1-2; no clear D. The CDR3 consists of 15 residues. Germline V gene lookup returns CDR1 SGHNT and CDR2 YYREEE (reference sequence). The V end lost 0 bases, the J end lost 0 bases, and 9 bases lay between the germline ends. The CDR3 loop reads CASSLGTGANYGYTF. CDR3 nucleotide sequence: TGTGCCAGCAGCTTGGGGACGGGAGCTAACTATGGCTACACCTTC.

The rearrangement links TRBV9 to TRBJ2-5; 11 nucleotides match TRBD1. This CDR3 has 14 amino acids. Germline CDR1 and CDR2: SGDLS and YYNGEE. J lost 4 bases, V lost 4 bases, and 3 bases had no gene match. The CDR3 here is CASSRDRGVETQYF. The CDR3 DNA follows: TGTGCCAGCAGCCGGGACAGGGGGGTAGAGACCCAGTACTTC.

The chain joins TRBV6-5 to TRBJ1-3; tentatively, D is TRBD1 (5 bases). Germline lookup yields CDR1 MNHEY and CDR2 SVGAGI. V gave up 7 bases and J gave up 2 bases, with 12 bases separating them. The CDR3 length is 14 residues. In nucleotides, the CDR3 is TGTGCCAGCAACCCGGGGGGTCCTGGAAACACCATATATTTT. This translates into CASNPGGPGNTIYF.

This chain joins TRBV7-3 and TRBJ1-1; D unresolved. The CDR3 has 14 amino acids. Trimming took off 0 bases at V and 7 bases at J, with 12 bases between the two ends. In germline, CDR1 is SGHTA, CDR2 FQGTGA. CDR3 nucleotide sequence: TGTGCCAGCAGCTTAACCTACGGGAGGGATGAAGCTTTCTTT. As protein: CASSLTYGRDEAFF. Drawing the rest from reference TRBV7-3 and TRBJ1-1, the complete variable domain is GAGVSQTPSNKVTEKGKYVELRCDPISGHTALYWYRQSLGQGPEFLIYFQGTGAADDSGLPNDRFFAVRPEGSVSTLKIQRTERGDSAVYLCASSLTYGRDEAFFGQGTRLTVV.

CDR3 in amino acids: CASSSGTGGTSGYTF. The DNA of the CDR3 is TGTGCCAGCAGCTCAGGGACAGGGGGTACGTCTGGCTACACCTTC. The rearrangement uses TRBV11-2 and TRBJ1-2, with 11 bases lining up with TRBD1. CDR1 and CDR2 from the germline V gene are SGHAT and FQNNGV. The CDR3 extends over 15 amino acids. V lost 4 bases and J lost 7; bases outside the gene matches: 8.

The chain couples TRBV19 to TRBJ2-5; perhaps TRBD2 as D (6 bases). Trimming stripped 3 bases from V and 2 bases from J, with 13 bases between. Germline CDR1 and CDR2: LNHDA and SQIVND (reference sequence). The CDR3 totals 15 residues. CDR3 sequence: CASSIRLARQETQYF. In DNA form, the CDR3 reads TGTGCCAGTAGTATTCGCCTAGCGAGGCAAGAGACCCAGTACTTC.

The chain uses TRBV28 and TRBJ1-2, with 9 bases aligning to TRBD1. Per the germline V gene, CDR1 is MDHEN and CDR2 is SYDVKM. V trimming: 6 bases; J trimming: 0 bases; junction bases outside the gene matches: 8. The CDR3 loop spans 16 amino acids. The chain's CDR3 is CASSGTGGRTNYGYTF. The CDR3 DNA is TGTGCCAGCAGCGGAACAGGGGGCCGAACTAACTATGGCTACACCTTC.

The rearrangement joins TRBV5-1 to TRBJ2-3, with D unresolved. Germline lookup yields CDR1 SGHRS and CDR2 YFSETQ. The CDR3 length is 14 residues. V lost 2 bases to trimming and J lost 3 bases, with 10 bases between them. As DNA, the CDR3 is TGCGCCAGCAGCTTATCCCTCGGGACAGATACGCAGTATTTT. This codes for CASSLSLGTDTQYF.

This chain uses TRBV6-5 with TRBJ2-1; 7 nucleotides agree with TRBD2. This CDR3 is 15 amino acids long. V dropped 5 bases and J dropped 4; count of bases not matched to a gene: 8. Germline V CDR1 and CDR2: MNHEY, SVGAGI. CDR3 amino acids: CASSRDYPRYNEQFF. CDR3 coding DNA: TGTGCCAGCAGTCGGGACTACCCTAGGTACAATGAGCAGTTCTTC.

This chain joins TRBV2 and TRBJ1-5, with no clear D. Trimming left V 3 bases short and J 11 bases short, with 14 bases between. This CDR3 has 13 amino acids. From germline, CDR1 is SNHLY and CDR2 FYNNEI. The CDR3 sequence: CASSDGGERTQHF. The DNA for the CDR3 is TGTGCCAGCAGTGATGGCGGCGAAAGGACCCAGCATTTT.

V and J are TRBV6-5 and TRBJ2-7, with TRBD1 identical over 11 bases. With 6 bases clipped from V and 5 bases from J, the junction kept 9 bases outside the gene matches. CDR3 size: 15 residues. The germline gives CDR1 MNHEY, CDR2 SVGAGI. The CDR3 DNA reads TGTGCCAGCAGCGCATGGACAGGGGGCGATAACGAGCAGTACTTC. Translating gives CASSAWTGGDNEQYF.

The rearrangement uses TRBV24-1 and TRBJ2-5, with TRBD1 matching 12 bases. Germline-derived CDR1 and CDR2 are KGHDR and SFDVKD. V shed 2 bases, J shed 4 bases, and the junction held 4 bases outside the gene matches. CDR3 length: 16 residues. The CDR3 loop is CATSDSGQGARETQYF. The CDR3 region has the DNA TGTGCCACCAGTGATTCGGGACAGGGGGCCCGAGAGACCCAGTACTTC.

This chain links TRBV2 with TRBJ2-5; the match to TRBD2 covers 11 bases. Germline V gene lookup returns CDR1 SNHLY and CDR2 FYNNEI. The CDR3 contains 15 residues. V shed 6 bases, J shed 1 base, and the junction held 4 bases outside the gene matches. CDR3 in amino acids: CASSITSGGQETQYF. The CDR3 DNA sequence: TGTGCCAGCAGCATTACTAGCGGGGGCCAAGAGACCCAGTACTTC.

The V and J genes are TRBV11-2 and TRBJ2-7, with a weak D call TRBD1 (6 bases). Trimming cost V 7 bases and J 7 bases, with 20 bases left between them. Per the germline V gene, CDR1 is SGHAT and CDR2 is FQNNGV. The CDR3 has 14 amino acids. This chain's CDR3 is CASKVGQTPGEQYF. In DNA form, the CDR3 reads TGTGCCAGCAAAGTAGGACAGACCCCTGGGGAGCAGTACTTC.

The chain is built from TRBV11-2 and TRBJ1-6, with D perhaps TRBD1 (6 bases). The CDR3 is 15 amino acids. Per germline, CDR1 SGHAT and CDR2 FQNNGV. The V end was cut by 1 base, the J end by 4 bases, with 8 bases between. CDR3 DNA sequence: TGTGCCAGCAGCTTAGCTGACAGGTATAATTCACCCCTCCACTTT. It translates to CASSLADRYNSPLHF.

The rearrangement uses TRBV7-2 and TRBJ2-3; 8 bases are shared with TRBD2. The CDR3 contains 14 residues. Germline V gives CDR1 SGHTA, CDR2 FQGNSA. The V segment lost 6 bases and the J segment 6 bases; nucleotides outside the gene matches: 8. Here the CDR3 DNA reads TGTGCCAGCAGTACGGGGGGGCCGGTGGATACGCAGTATTTT. Translating gives CASSTGGPVDTQYF.

The chain couples TRBV19 to TRBJ1-1; D is perhaps TRBD1 (6 bases). V was clipped by 6 bases and J by 0 bases, with 14 bases between them. The germline V gene encodes CDR1 LNHDA and CDR2 SQIVND (reference sequence). The CDR3 loop spans 15 amino acids. The chain's CDR3 is CASRNKGQMNTEAFF. In DNA, the CDR3 is TGTGCCAGTAGGAACAAAGGACAGATGAACACTGAAGCTTTCTTT.